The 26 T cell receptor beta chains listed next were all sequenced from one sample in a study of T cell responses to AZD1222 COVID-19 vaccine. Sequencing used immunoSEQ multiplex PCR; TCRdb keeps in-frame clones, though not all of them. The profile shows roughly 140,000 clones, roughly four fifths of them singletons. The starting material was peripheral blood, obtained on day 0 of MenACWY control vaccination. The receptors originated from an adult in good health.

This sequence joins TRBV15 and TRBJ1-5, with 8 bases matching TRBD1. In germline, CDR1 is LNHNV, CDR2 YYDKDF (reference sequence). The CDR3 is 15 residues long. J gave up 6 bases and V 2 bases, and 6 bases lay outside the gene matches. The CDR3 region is CATSRLTGAVQPQHF. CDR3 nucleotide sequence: TGTGCCACCAGCAGATTGACAGGGGCTGTTCAGCCCCAGCATTTT.

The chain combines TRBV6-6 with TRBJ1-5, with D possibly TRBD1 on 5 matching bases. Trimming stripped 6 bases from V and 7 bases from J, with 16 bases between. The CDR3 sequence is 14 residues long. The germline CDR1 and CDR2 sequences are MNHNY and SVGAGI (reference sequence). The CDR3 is CASSRLTETQPQHF. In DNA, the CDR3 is TGTGCCAGCAGCCGCCTGACAGAGACGCAGCCCCAGCATTTT.

The CDR3 coding sequence is TGTGCCAGCAGCCAAAAGGGGGGGAAGGCCAGCTCTGGGGCCAACGTCCTGACTTTC. This codes for CASSQKGGKASSGANVLTF. This chain joins TRBV3-1 (or the pseudogene TRBV3-2) and TRBJ2-6; maybe TRBD2 (7 bases). Trimming took 2 bases from V and 0 from J, leaving 17 bases between them. The CDR3 sequence is 19 residues long. Per the germline V gene, CDR1 is LGHDT and CDR2 is YNNKEL (reference sequence).

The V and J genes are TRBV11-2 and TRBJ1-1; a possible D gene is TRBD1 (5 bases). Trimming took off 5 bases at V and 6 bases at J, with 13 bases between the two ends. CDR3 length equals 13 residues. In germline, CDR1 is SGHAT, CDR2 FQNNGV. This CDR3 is CASSRVGGPEAFF. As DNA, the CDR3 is TGTGCCAGCAGCCGCGTGGGGGGACCTGAAGCTTTCTTT.

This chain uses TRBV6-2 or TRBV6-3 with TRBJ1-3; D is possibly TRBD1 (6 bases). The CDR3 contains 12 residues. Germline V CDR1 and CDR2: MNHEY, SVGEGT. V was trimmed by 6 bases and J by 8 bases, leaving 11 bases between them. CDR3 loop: CASSSTGYTIYF. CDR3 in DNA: TGTGCCAGCAGCTCGACAGGATACACCATATATTTT.

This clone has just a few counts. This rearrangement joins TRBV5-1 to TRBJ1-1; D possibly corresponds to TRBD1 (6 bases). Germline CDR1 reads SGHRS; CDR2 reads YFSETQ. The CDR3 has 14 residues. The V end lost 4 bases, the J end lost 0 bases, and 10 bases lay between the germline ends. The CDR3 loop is CASSATGMNTEAFF. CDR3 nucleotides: TGCGCCAGCAGCGCCACAGGGATGAACACTGAAGCTTTCTTT.

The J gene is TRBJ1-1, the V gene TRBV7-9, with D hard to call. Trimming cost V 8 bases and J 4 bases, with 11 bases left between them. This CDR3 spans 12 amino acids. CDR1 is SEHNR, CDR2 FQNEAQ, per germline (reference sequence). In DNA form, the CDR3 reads TGTGCCAGCCGGTCCGGGGTCACTGAAGCTTTCTTT. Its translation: CASRSGVTEAFF.

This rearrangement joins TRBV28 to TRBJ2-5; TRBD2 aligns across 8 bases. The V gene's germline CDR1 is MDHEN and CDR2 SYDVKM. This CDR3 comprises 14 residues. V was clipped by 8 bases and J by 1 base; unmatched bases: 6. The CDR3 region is CASRTSGAQETQYF. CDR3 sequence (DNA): TGTGCCAGCCGAACTAGCGGAGCCCAAGAGACCCAGTACTTC.

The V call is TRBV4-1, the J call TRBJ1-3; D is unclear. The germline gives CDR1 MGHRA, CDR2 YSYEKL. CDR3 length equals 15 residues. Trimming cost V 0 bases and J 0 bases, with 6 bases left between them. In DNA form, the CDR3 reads TGCGCCAGCAGCCAAGATCAAGTCTCTGGAAACACCATATATTTT. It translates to CASSQDQVSGNTIYF.

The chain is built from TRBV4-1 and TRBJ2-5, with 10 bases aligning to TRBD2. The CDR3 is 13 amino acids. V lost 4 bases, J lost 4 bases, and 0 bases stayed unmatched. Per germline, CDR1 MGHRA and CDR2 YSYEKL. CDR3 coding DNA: TGCGCCAGCAGCCGGACTAGCGGAGAGACCCAGTACTTC. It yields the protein CASSRTSGETQYF.

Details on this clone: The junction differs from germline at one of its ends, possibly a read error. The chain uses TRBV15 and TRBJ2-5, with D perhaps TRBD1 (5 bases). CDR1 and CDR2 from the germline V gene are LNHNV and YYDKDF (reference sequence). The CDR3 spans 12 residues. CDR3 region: CATSRDIQGFDF. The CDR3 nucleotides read TGTGCCACCAGCAGAGATATTCAGGGTTTTGACTTC.

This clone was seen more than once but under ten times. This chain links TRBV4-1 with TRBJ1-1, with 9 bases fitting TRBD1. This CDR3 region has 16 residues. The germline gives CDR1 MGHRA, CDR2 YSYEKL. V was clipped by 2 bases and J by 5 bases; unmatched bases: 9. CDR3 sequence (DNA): TGCGCCAGCAGCCAACTTACAGGGGGCGCGAGGACTGAAGCTTTCTTT. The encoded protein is CASSQLTGGARTEAFF.

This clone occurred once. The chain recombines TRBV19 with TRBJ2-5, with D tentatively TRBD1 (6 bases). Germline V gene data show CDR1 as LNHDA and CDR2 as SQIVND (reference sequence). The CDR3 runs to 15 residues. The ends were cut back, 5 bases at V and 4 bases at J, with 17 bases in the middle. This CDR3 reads CASSPGEWVGETQYF. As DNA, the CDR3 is TGTGCCAGTAGTCCAGGGGAGTGGGTAGGAGAGACCCAGTACTTC.

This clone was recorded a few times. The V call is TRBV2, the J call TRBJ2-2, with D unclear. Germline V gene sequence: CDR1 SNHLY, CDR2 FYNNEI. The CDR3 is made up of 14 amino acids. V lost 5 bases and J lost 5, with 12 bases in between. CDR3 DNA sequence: TGTGCCAGCAGTTCCATATCACGGACCGGGGAGCTGTTTTTT. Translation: CASSSISRTGELFF. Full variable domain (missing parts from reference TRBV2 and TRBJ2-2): EPEVTQTPSHQVTQMGQEVILRCVPISNHLYFYWYRQILGQKVEFLVSFYNNEISEKSEIFDDQFSVERPDGSNFTLKIRSTKLEDSAMYFCASSSISRTGELFFGEGSRLTVL.

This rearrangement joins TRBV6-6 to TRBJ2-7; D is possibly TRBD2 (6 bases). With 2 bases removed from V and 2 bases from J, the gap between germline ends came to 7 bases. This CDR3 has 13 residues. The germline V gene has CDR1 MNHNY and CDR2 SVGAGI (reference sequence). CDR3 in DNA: TGTGCCAGCAGTTACGGGGGGACCTACGAGCAGTACGTC. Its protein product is CASSYGGTYEQYV.

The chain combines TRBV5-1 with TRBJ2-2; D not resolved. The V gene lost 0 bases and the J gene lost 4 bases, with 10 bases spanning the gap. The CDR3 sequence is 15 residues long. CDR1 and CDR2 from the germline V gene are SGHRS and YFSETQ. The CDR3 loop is CASSLDQYFTGELFF. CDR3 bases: TGCGCCAGCAGCTTGGACCAGTATTTCACCGGGGAGCTGTTTTTT.

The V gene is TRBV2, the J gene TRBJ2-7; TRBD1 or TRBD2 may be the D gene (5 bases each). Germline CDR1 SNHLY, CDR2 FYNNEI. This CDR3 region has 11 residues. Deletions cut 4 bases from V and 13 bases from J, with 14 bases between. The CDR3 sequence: CASSVERDQYV. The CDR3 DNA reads TGTGCCAGCAGTGTCGAACGGGACCAATACGTC.

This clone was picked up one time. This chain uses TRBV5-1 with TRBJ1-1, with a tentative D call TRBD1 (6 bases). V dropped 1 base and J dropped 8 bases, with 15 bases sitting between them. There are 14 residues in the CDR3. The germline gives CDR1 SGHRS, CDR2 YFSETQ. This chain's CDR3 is CASSLRPDSDEAFF. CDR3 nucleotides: TGCGCCAGCAGCTTGCGCCCGGACAGCGACGAAGCTTTCTTT.

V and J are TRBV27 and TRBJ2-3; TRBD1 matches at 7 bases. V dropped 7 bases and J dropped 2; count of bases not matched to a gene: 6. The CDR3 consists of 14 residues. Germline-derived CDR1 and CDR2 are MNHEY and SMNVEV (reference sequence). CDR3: CASNRGWATDTQYF. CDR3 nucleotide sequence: TGTGCCAGCAACAGGGGCTGGGCCACAGATACGCAGTATTTT.

The CDR3 DNA follows: TGTGCCAGCAGTTTCCCCAACTCCAATACAGGGCTCGGCAATCAGCCCCAGCATTTT. Amino acids: CASSFPNSNTGLGNQPQHF. The rearrangement joins TRBV27 to TRBJ1-5; tentative D call: TRBD1 (6 bases). CDR1 and CDR2 from the germline V gene are MNHEY and SMNVEV (reference sequence). The CDR3 has 19 amino acids. V was clipped by 3 bases and J by 2 bases, with 23 bases between them.

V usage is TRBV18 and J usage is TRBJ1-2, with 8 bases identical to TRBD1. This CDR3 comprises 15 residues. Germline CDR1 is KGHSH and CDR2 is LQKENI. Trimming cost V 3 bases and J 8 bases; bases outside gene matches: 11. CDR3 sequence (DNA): TGTGCCAGCTCACCCATGACAGGGGTGCACGGAGGCTACACCTTC. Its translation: CASSPMTGVHGGYTF.

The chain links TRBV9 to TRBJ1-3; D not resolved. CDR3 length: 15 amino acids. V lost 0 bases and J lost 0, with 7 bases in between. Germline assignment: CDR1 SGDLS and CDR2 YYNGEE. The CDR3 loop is CASSVGFYSGNTIYF. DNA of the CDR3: TGTGCCAGCAGCGTAGGTTTCTACTCTGGAAACACCATATATTTT.

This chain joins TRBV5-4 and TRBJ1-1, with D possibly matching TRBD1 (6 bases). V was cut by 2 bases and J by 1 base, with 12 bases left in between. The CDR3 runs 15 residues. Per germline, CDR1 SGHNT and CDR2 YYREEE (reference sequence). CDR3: CASSFRDMANTEAFF. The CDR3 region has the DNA TGTGCCAGCAGCTTCCGGGACATGGCGAACACTGAAGCTTTCTTT.

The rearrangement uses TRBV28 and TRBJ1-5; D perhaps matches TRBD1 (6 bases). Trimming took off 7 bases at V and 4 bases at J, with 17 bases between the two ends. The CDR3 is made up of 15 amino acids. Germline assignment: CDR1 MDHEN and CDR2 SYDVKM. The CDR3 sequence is CASKWDGTRNQPQHF. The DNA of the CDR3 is TGTGCCAGCAAATGGGACGGGACAAGAAATCAGCCCCAGCATTTT. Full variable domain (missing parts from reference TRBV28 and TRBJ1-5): DVKVTQSSRYLVKRTGEKVFLECVQDMDHENMFWYRQDPGLGLRLIYFSYDVKMKEKGDIPEGYSVSREKKERFSLILESASTNQTSMYLCASKWDGTRNQPQHFGDGTRLSIL.

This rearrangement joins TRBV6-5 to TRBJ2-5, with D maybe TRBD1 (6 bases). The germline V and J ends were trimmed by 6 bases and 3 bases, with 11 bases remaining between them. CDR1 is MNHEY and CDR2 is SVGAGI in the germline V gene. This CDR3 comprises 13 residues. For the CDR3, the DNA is TGTGCCAGCAGCCGGACAGCTAAAGAGACCCAGTACTTC. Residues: CASSRTAKETQYF.

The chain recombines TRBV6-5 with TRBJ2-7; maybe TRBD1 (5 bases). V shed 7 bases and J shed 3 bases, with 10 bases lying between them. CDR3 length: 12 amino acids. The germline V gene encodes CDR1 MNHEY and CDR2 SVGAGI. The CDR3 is CASNDGHYEQYV. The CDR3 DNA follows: TGTGCCAGCAACGACGGACACTACGAGCAGTACGTC.